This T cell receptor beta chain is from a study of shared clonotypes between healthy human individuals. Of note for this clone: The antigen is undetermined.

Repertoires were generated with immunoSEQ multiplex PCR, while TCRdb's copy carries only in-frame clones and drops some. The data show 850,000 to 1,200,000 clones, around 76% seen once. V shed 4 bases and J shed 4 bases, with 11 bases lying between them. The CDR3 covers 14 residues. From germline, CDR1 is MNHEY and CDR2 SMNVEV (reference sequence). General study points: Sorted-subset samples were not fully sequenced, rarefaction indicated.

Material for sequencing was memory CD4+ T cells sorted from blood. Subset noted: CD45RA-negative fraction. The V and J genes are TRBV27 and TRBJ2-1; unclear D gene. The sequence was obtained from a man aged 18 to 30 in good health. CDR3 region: CASSYKTGYNEQFF. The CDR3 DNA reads TGTGCCAGCAGTTACAAAACGGGTTACAATGAGCAGTTCTTC.